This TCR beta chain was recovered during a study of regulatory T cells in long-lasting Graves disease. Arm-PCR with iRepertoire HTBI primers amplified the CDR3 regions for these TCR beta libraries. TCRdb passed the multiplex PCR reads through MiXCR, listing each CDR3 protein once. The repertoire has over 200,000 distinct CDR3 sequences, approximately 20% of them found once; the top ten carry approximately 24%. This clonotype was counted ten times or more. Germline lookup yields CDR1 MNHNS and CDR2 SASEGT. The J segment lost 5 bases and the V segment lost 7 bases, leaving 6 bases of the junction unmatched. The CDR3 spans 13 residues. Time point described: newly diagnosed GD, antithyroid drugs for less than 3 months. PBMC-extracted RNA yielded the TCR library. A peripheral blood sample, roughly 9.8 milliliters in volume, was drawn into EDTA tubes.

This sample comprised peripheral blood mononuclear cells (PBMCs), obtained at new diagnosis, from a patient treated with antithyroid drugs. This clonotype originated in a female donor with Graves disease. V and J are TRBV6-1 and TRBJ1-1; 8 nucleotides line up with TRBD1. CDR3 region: CASTRTGPTEAFF. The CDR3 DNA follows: TGTGCCAGCACCCGGACAGGGCCAACTGAAGCTTTCTTT.